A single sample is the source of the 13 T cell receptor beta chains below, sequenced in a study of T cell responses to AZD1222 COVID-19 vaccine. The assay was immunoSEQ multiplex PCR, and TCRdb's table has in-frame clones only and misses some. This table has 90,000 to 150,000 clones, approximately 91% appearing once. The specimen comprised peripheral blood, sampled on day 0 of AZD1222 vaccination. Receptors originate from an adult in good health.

The CDR3 is CASSNPGQGVHNEQFF. Written as DNA, the CDR3 is TGTGCCAGTAGTAATCCCGGACAGGGGGTTCACAATGAGCAGTTCTTC. The chain couples TRBV19 to TRBJ2-1, with 10 bases fitting TRBD1. Trimming cost V 4 bases and J 5 bases; bases outside gene matches: 8. CDR1 and CDR2 from the germline V gene are LNHDA and SQIVND (reference sequence). The CDR3 sequence is 16 residues long. Using reference TRBV19 and TRBJ2-1 for the parts outside the CDR3, the full variable domain is DGGITQSPKYLFRKEGQNVTLSCEQNLNHDAMYWYRQDPGQGLRLIYYSQIVNDFQKGDIAEGYSVSREKKESFPLTVTSAQKNPTAFYLCASSNPGQGVHNEQFFGPGTRLTVL.

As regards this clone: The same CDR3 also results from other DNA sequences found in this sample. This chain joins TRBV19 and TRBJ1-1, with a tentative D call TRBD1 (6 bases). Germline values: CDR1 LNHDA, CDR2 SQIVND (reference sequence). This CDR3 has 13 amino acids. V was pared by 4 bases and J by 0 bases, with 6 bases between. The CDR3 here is CASSRTVNTEAFF. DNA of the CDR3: TGTGCCAGTAGTAGGACAGTGAACACTGAAGCTTTCTTT.

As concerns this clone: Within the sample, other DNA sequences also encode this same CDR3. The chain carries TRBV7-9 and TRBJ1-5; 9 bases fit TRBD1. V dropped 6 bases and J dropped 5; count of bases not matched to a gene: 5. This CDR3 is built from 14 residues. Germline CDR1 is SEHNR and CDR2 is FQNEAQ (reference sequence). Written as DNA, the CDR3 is TGTGCCAGCAGTCTTACAGGGGGCGATCAGCCCCAGCATTTT. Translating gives CASSLTGGDQPQHF.

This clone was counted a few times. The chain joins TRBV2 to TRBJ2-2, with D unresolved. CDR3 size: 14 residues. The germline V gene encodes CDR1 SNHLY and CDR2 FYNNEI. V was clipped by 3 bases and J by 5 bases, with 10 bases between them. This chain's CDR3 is CASSENLGTGELFF. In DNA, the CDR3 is TGTGCCAGCAGTGAGAATCTAGGGACCGGGGAGCTGTTTTTT.

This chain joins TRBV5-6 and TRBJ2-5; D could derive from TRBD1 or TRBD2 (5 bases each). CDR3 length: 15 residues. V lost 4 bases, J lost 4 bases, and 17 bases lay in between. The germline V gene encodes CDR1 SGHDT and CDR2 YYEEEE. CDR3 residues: CASSLNGRDLETQYF. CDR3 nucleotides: TGTGCCAGCAGCCTCAACGGCAGGGACCTAGAGACCCAGTACTTC.

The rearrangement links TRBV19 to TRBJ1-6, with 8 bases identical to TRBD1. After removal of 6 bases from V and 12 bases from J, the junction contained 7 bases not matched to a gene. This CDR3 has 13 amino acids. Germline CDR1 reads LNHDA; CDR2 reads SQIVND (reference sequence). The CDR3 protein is CASRGQGERPLHF. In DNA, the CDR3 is TGTGCCAGTAGAGGACAGGGTGAGAGACCCCTCCACTTT.

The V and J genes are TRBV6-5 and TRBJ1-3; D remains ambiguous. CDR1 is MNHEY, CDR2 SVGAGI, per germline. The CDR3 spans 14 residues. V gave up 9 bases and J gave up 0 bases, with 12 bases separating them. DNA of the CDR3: TGTGCCAGTCGCGGGGTGAGCTCTGGAAACACCATATATTTT. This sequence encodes CASRGVSSGNTIYF.

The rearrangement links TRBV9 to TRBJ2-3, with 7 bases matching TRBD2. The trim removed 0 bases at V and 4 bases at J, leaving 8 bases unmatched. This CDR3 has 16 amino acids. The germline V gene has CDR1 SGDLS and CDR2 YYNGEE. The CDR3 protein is CASSVGPGAGADTQYF. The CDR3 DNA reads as TGTGCCAGCAGCGTAGGCCCCGGGGCGGGAGCAGATACGCAGTATTTT.

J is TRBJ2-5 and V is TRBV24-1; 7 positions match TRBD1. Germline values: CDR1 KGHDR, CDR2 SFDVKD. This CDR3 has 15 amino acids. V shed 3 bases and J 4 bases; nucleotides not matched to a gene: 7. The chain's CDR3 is CATSDRQGRLETQYF. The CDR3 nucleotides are TGTGCCACCAGTGATCGACAGGGCAGGTTAGAGACCCAGTACTTC.

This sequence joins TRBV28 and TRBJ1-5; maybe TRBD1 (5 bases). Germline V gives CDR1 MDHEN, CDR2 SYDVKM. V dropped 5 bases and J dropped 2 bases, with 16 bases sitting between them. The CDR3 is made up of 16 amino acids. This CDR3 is CASSLQGPGGNQPQHF. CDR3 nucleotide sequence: TGTGCCAGCAGTCTCCAGGGTCCGGGGGGCAATCAGCCCCAGCATTTT.

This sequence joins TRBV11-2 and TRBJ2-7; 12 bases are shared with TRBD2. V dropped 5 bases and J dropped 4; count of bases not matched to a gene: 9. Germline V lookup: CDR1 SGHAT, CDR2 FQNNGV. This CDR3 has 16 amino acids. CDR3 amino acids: CASSTKTSGRGYEQYF. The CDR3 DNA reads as TGTGCCAGCAGCACAAAGACTAGCGGGAGAGGGTACGAGCAGTACTTC.

The CDR3 DNA reads as TGTGCCAGCCGCCCCGGTCTCGGGACTAGCAGAGGCACAGATACGCAGTATTTT. Its protein product is CASRPGLGTSRGTDTQYF. J is TRBJ2-3 and V is TRBV21-1; the table's TRBD2 call for D was not verified on the DNA. TRBV21-1 corresponds to a pseudogene. CDR3 length equals 18 residues.

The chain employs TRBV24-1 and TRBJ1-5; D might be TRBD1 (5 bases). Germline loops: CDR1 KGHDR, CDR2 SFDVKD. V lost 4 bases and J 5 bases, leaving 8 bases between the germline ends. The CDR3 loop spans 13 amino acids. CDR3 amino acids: CATSDRAYQPQHF. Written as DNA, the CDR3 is TGTGCCACCAGTGACAGGGCCTATCAGCCCCAGCATTTT.